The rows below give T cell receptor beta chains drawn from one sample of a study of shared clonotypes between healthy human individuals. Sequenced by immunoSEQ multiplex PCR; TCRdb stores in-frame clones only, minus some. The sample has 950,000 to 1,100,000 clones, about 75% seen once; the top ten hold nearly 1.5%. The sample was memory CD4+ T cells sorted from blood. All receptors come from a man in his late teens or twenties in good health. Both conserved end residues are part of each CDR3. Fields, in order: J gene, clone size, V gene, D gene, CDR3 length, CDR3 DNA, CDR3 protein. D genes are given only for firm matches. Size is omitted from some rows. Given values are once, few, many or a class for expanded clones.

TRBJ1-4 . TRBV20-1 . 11 TGCAGTGCCTTCATCCGGGAAAAACTGTTTTTT CSAFIREKLFF
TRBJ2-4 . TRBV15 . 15 TGTGCCACCAGCAGAGATCCTGACAGTAAAAACATTCAGTACTTC CATSRDPDSKNIQYF
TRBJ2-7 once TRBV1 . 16 TGCACCAGCAGCCTCAACCCCAGCGGGGGAACCTACGAGCAGTACTTC CTSSLNPSGGTYEQYF
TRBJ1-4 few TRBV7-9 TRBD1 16 TGTGCCAGCAGCCCGAGACAGGGTCGGGGGCATGAAAAACTGTTTTTT CASSPRQGRGHEKLFF
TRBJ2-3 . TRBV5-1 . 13 TGCGCCAGCAGCACGGACCATCCCGATACGCAGTATTTT CASSTDHPDTQYF
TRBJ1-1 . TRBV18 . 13 TGTGCCAGCTCACCATACGTGGGCTCTGAAGCTTTCTTT CASSPYVGSEAFF
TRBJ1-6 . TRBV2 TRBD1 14 TGTGCCAGCAGGCCCGGGACAGGGCCTTCACCCCTCCACTTT CASRPGTGPSPLHF
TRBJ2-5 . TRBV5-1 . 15 TGCGCCAGCAGCTCCGGGACCCGGGCCGGAGAGACCCAGTACTTC CASSSGTRAGETQYF
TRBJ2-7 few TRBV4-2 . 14 TGTGCCAGCAGCCCTGACAGGGACTACTACGAGCAGTACTTC CASSPDRDYYEQYF
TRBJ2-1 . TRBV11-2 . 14 TGTGCCAGCAGCCTCAGTGAAGGTCGGGGTGAGCAGTTCTTC CASSLSEGRGEQFF
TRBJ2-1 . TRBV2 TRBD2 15 TGTGCCAGCAGTGCCTCTTCTAGCGGGGGGGATGAGCAGTTCTTC CASSASSSGGDEQFF
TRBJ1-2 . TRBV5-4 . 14 TGTGCCAGCAGCCTGTTTCCAGCTAACTATGGCTACACCTTC CASSLFPANYGYTF
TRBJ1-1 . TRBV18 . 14 TGTGCCAGCTCACCTGGACACCCGAACACTGAAGCTTTCTTT CASSPGHPNTEAFF
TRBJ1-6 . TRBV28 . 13 TGTGCCAGCACTGGGGGTGGGGATTCACCCCTCCACTTT CASTGGGDSPLHF
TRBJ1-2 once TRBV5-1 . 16 TGCGCCAGCAGCCCGACACCACAGGAAGGGGACTATGGCTACACCTTC CASSPTPQEGDYGYTF
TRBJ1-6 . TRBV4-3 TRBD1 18 TGCGCCAGCAGCCAACATCTTAAACAGGGGCTGTGGAATTCACCCCTCCACTTT CASSQHLKQGLWNSPLHF
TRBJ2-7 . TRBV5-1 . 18 TGCGCCAGCAGCTTTTCGGGGAGGGTCCGGGACAGAAGCTACGAGCAGTACTTC CASSFSGRVRDRSYEQYF
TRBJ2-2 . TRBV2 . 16 TGTGCCAGCAGCCCCGACCCTTCAGTTGCCACCGGGGAGCTGTTTTTT CASSPDPSVATGELFF
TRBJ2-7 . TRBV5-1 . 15 TGCGCCAGCAGCTTGAATGCGGGGGCTGCCTACGAGCAGTACTTC CASSLNAGAAYEQYF
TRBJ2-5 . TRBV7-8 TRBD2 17 TGTGCCAGCAGCTTCGGGGGACTAGCGGGAGGAGGAGAGACCCAGTACTTC CASSFGGLAGGGETQYF
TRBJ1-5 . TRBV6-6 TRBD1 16 TGTGCCAGCAGTCTCAACAGGGGGAAGGGCAATCAGCCCCAGCATTTT CASSLNRGKGNQPQHF
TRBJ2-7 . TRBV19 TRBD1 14 TGTGCCAGTAGTACTCGACAGGGAAGCTACGAGCAGTACTTC CASSTRQGSYEQYF
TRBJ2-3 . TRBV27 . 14 TGTGCCAGCAGTTTATGGTCCGGTGATGATACGCAGTATTTT CASSLWSGDDTQYF
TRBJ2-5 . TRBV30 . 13 TGTGCCTGGAGGGAGCAGTCCCAAGAGACCCAGTACTTC CAWREQSQETQYF
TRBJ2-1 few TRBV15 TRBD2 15 TGTGCCACCAGCGAGGGACTAGTCTCCTACAATGAGCAGTTCTTC CATSEGLVSYNEQFF
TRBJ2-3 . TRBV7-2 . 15 TGTGCCAGCGGACTCCGTCTACTAAGGACAGATACGCAGTATTTT CASGLRLLRTDTQYF
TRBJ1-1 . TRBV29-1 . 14 TGCAGCGTTGAAGGGAGGACACTTAACACTGAAGCTTTCTTT CSVEGRTLNTEAFF
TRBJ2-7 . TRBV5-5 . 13 TGTGCCAGCGGAACCTTGGGGTCCTACGAGCAGTACTTC CASGTLGSYEQYF
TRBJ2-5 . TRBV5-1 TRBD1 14 TGCGCCAGCAGTTGGGACAGGTCTCAAGAGACCCAGTACTTC CASSWDRSQETQYF
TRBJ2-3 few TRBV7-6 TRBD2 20 TGTGCCAGCAGCTTATTGGGACTAGCGGGAGGGCCGCGGGGCACAGATACGCAGTATTTT CASSLLGLAGGPRGTDTQYF
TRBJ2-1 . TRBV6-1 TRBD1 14 TGTGCCAGCAGTGGACAGGGGCGCATCGATGAGCAGTTCTTC CASSGQGRIDEQFF
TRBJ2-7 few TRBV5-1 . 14 TGCGCCAGCAGGTCAGGTCCGTCAAGCTACGAGCAGTACTTC CASRSGPSSYEQYF
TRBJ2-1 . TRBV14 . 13 TGTGCCAGCAGCCAAGATCGAAGGAATGAGCAGTTCTTC CASSQDRRNEQFF